This entry describes one T cell receptor beta chain. The data are from a study of blood T cell repertoires in COVID-19. The wider study: The samples span acute and convalescent COVID-19 from the United States, Italy and Spain. T cells, B-cell-depleted T cells, or PBMCs provided the cDNA or gDNA that served as material.

In the original processing: Scientists estimated how many nucleated cells there were by amplifying reference gene primers. Only in-frame clones appear in the TCRdb table, and some are missing; sequencing was by immunoSEQ multiplex PCR. V and J calls and clone size come straight from that table; D and trimming were deduced from the DNA. The sample holds roughly 300,000 clones; around four fifths are singletons and the top ten take approximately 1.3%. The TCR originated in a woman aged 45-65 years with acute or convalescent COVID-19. Sequences were obtained from peripheral blood.

CDR3 in DNA: TGTGCCAGCAGCGTAGCGGGGGGGAGTAACACCGGGGAGCTGTTTTTT. Protein sequence: CASSVAGGSNTGELFF. The chain uses TRBV9 and TRBJ2-2, with 8 bases identical to TRBD2. This CDR3 is 16 amino acids long. CDR1 is SGDLS, CDR2 YYNGEE, per germline. The ends lost 0 bases at V and 2 bases at J; junction bases unmatched: 3.